Below are 16 T cell receptor beta chains sequenced from a single sample in a study of T cells in Graves' hyperthyroidism and ophthalmopathy. The source material, RNA transcripts, was used to amplify TCR beta CDR3 regions. The study used the HTBI primer set for a first-round RT-PCR of the TCR CDR3. TCRdb independently ran MiXCR on the multiplex PCR reads; one entry per CDR3 protein. The table shows a few hundred thousand distinct CDR3 sequences, with about 15% occurring only once. Sequencing was performed on blood. Receptors were obtained from a woman aged 25-40 years with Graves' hyperthyroidism.

The sample holds many counts of this clonotype. The J gene is TRBJ2-7, the V gene TRBV6-1; TRBD2 aligns across 14 bases. J gave up 4 bases and V 5 bases, and 4 bases lay outside the gene matches. Germline values: CDR1 MNHNS, CDR2 SASEGT. This CDR3 contains 15 residues. This CDR3 reads CASSKGLAGEYEQYF. CDR3 coding DNA: TGTGCCAGCAGTAAGGGACTAGCGGGAGAGTACGAGCAGTACTTC.

The table lists this clonotype with many counts. The rearrangement joins TRBV18 to TRBJ1-2; no clear D. Germline-derived CDR1 and CDR2 are KGHSH and LQKENI. The ends were cut back, 2 bases at V and 4 bases at J, with 8 bases in the middle. The CDR3 has 13 amino acids. CDR3 residues: CASSPASSYGYTF. The CDR3 DNA is TGTGCCAGCTCACCAGCGTCGAGCTATGGCTACACCTTC.

This clonotype was counted a few times. V usage is TRBV10-1 and J usage is TRBJ2-1; 11 nucleotides agree with TRBD2. The CDR3 sequence is 14 residues long. Per germline, CDR1 WNHNN and CDR2 SYGVQD (reference sequence). V shed 2 bases, J shed 8 bases, and the junction held 2 bases outside the gene matches. Here the CDR3 DNA reads TGCGCCAGCAGTGAGACTAGCGGGAGTGATGAGCAGTTCTTC. This gives the protein CASSETSGSDEQFF.

This clonotype appeared many times. CDR3 in DNA: TGTGCCACCACTCGGCCGTACGAGCAGTACTTC. Encoded protein: CATTRPYEQYF. The chain couples TRBV28 to TRBJ2-7; D is unresolved. Germline V gene lookup returns CDR1 MDHEN and CDR2 SYDVKM. This CDR3 contains 11 residues. Trimming took off 10 bases at V and 4 bases at J, with 11 bases between the two ends.

This clonotype was counted at least ten times. The J gene is TRBJ1-2, the V gene TRBV30, with 7 nucleotides matching TRBD1. Germline V gives CDR1 GTSNPN, CDR2 SVGIG (reference sequence). V lost 1 base and J lost 5; bases outside the gene matches: 10. The CDR3 consists of 15 residues. CDR3 loop: CAWSGISRGQYGYTF. CDR3 DNA: TGTGCCTGGAGTGGGATTAGTAGGGGGCAATATGGCTACACCTTC. The variable domain in full, completed from reference TRBV30 and TRBJ1-2, reads SQTIHQWPATLVQPVGSPLSLECTVEGTSNPNLYWYRQAAGRGLQLLFYSVGIGQISSEVPQNLSASRPQDRQFILSSKKLLLSDSGFYLCAWSGISRGQYGYTFGSGTRLTVV.

This clonotype was seen at least ten times. The J gene is TRBJ1-4, the V gene TRBV12-3 or TRBV12-4; a possible D gene is TRBD1 (6 bases). The V gene lost 6 bases and the J gene lost 8 bases, with 25 bases spanning the gap. CDR3 length: 17 amino acids. CDR3 loop: CASSPPLGQKEEEKLFF. The CDR3 DNA reads as TGTGCCAGCAGCCCACCCCTCGGACAGAAGGAAGAAGAAAAACTGTTTTTT.

There are many counts of this clonotype. This chain links TRBV27 with TRBJ2-1; D assignment may be TRBD1 or TRBD2 (5 bases each). CDR3 size: 14 residues. The germline V gene encodes CDR1 MNHEY and CDR2 SMNVEV (reference sequence). Trimming removed 7 bases at V and 3 bases at J, with 13 bases between. The CDR3 reads CASKPGPIYNEQFF. The CDR3 nucleotides read TGTGCCAGCAAGCCGGGACCCATCTACAATGAGCAGTTCTTC.

The chain has TRBV6-1 and TRBJ1-3; no firm D call. This CDR3 is built from 15 residues. Germline V gives CDR1 MNHNS, CDR2 SASEGT. Trimming removed 5 bases at V and 1 base at J, with 12 bases between. In DNA, the CDR3 is TGTGCCAGCAGTCGTCCCATCTTTTCTGGAAACACCATATATTTT. Its translation is CASSRPIFSGNTIYF.

The CDR3 DNA follows: TGTGCCAGCAGTTACCGACTAGCGTTGAGCACCGGGGAGCTGTTTTTT. Amino acid sequence: CASSYRLALSTGELFF. The chain employs TRBV2 and TRBJ2-2; 8 nucleotides agree with TRBD2. J was trimmed by 4 bases and V by 5 bases; bases with no gene match: 9. The germline gives CDR1 SNHLY, CDR2 FYNNEI. CDR3 length: 16 amino acids. Full variable domain (remainder filled in from reference TRBV2 and TRBJ2-2): EPEVTQTPSHQVTQMGQEVILRCVPISNHLYFYWYRQILGQKVEFLVSFYNNEISEKSEIFDDQFSVERPDGSNFTLKIRSTKLEDSAMYFCASSYRLALSTGELFFGEGSRLTVL.

This clonotype was found a few times. V gene TRBV20-1 combines with J gene TRBJ2-1; 12 nucleotides agree with TRBD2. The CDR3 runs 14 residues. Germline CDR1 is DFQATT and CDR2 is SNEGSKA (reference sequence). V dropped 3 bases and J dropped 9; count of bases not matched to a gene: 6. In nucleotides, the CDR3 is TGCAGTGCTAGTCTAGCGGGAGGGCCCAGTGAGCAGTTCTTC. The encoded protein is CSASLAGGPSEQFF.

In this sample, this clonotype turned up many times. J is TRBJ1-2 and V is TRBV30; D is possibly TRBD1 (5 bases). Per germline, CDR1 GTSNPN and CDR2 SVGIG (reference sequence). Trimming took 5 bases from V and 7 from J, leaving 8 bases between them. The CDR3 contains 10 residues. CDR3 sequence (DNA): TGTGCCTGGCAGGGAGGTGGCTACACCTTC. Translating it yields CAWQGGGYTF.

The chain has TRBV7-2 and TRBJ2-2; 14 bases agree with TRBD2. The CDR3 spans 18 residues. V lost 3 bases to trimming and J lost 6 bases; unmatched junction nucleotides: 9. Germline V gene sequence: CDR1 SGHTA, CDR2 FQGNSA. The chain's CDR3 is CASSFPGTSGRRSGELFF. In DNA form, the CDR3 reads TGTGCCAGCAGCTTTCCCGGGACTAGCGGGAGAAGGTCCGGGGAGCTGTTTTTT.

J is TRBJ1-1 and V is TRBV25-1, with 9 bases aligning to TRBD1. CDR1 and CDR2 (germline): MGHDK, SYGVNS. V lost 7 bases and J lost 4; bases outside the gene matches: 4. The CDR3 length is 13 residues. Written as DNA, the CDR3 is TGTGCCAGCACCGACAGGGGGACCACTGAAGCTTTCTTT. Protein sequence: CASTDRGTTEAFF.

This clonotype was seen at least ten times. At one boundary the junction diverges from the germline segment, which might be a read error. DNA of the CDR3: TGTGCCAGCAGTGAAGCGGGGCATCAACCCCAGCATTTT. This gives the protein CASSEAGHQPQHF. This chain connects TRBV6-1 to TRBJ1-5, with a weak D call TRBD1 (5 bases). The CDR3 is 13 residues long. CDR1 is MNHNS and CDR2 is SASEGT in the germline V gene.

J is TRBJ1-1 and V is TRBV20-1; D is possibly TRBD1 (5 bases). Deletions cut 4 bases from V and 5 bases from J, with 11 bases between. The CDR3 runs 12 residues. From germline, CDR1 is DFQATT and CDR2 SNEGSKA (reference sequence). CDR3 protein: CSATGGETEAFF. The CDR3 DNA follows: TGCAGTGCTACGGGGGGGGAAACTGAAGCTTTCTTT.

This chain connects TRBV7-2 to TRBJ1-3; 7 nucleotides match TRBD1. The CDR3 is 20 residues long. The V gene end was trimmed by 1 base and the J gene end by 1 base; junction bases not matched to a gene: 16. CDR1 and CDR2 from the germline V gene are SGHTA and FQGNSA. The CDR3 reads CASSLEWDSETIKSGNTIYF. In DNA form, the CDR3 reads TGTGCCAGCAGCTTAGAGTGGGACAGTGAGACAATTAAATCTGGAAACACCATATATTTT.